The rows below give T cell receptor beta chains drawn from one sample of a study of shared clonotypes between healthy human individuals. Clones were sequenced by immunoSEQ multiplex PCR, and TCRdb holds only the in-frame ones, with some missing. The sample lists millions of clones, approximately 94% occurring once. Sequences were obtained from naive CD8+ T cells sorted from blood. These receptors all stem from a man aged 18 to 30 in good health. CDR3s include the opening cysteine and the closing phenylalanine or tryptophan.

v_gene	j_gene	CDR3aa
TRBV29-1	NA	CSVALDYEQYF
TRBV4-1	TRBJ1-2	CASSQESPVAGDGYTF
TRBV27	TRBJ2-7	CASSLTGALSYEQYF
TRBV4-3	TRBJ1-2	CASSQDLEWTGWPGYTF
TRBV29-1	TRBJ1-2	CSVRWNYGYTF
TRBV10-2	TRBJ1-1	CASRQEGWTEAFF
TRBV9	TRBJ2-7	CASSLTGDPSYEQYF
TRBV4-1	TRBJ2-7	CASSPQVASLPVSYEQYF
TRBV6-6	TRBJ1-6	CASSTGPLHF
TRBV6-1	TRBJ2-7	CASSEGTGPAYEQYF
TRBV9	TRBJ2-7	CASSVGGSSYEQYF
TRBV7-6	TRBJ2-7	CASSLGERDSASYEQYF
TRBV9	TRBJ1-4	CASSVGGIDNEKLFF
TRBV4-3	TRBJ2-5	CASSQGSRETQYF
TRBV6-5	TRBJ2-7	CASSYEGTPPYEQYF
TRBV5-7	TRBJ2-7	CASSLCRGLTHEQYF
TRBV5-6	TRBJ1-1	CASSSGTGGMNTEAFF
TRBV28	TRBJ1-6	CASRHPTYNSPLHF
TRBV27	TRBJ2-1	CASSLSAGATYNEQFF
TRBV7-9	TRBJ2-5	CASSLVLAGEFETQYF
TRBV7-9	TRBJ1-2	CASSRRTDYGYTF
TRBV7-9	TRBJ2-7	CASSLTPGVDEQYF
TRBV19	TRBJ2-1	CASTIGTSPLGEQFF
TRBV27	TRBJ1-5	CASSPIRGEEGQPQHF
TRBV19	TRBJ2-7	CASSIGGGGDEQYF
TRBV13	TRBJ2-7	CASSLEGSLSSYEQYF
TRBV9	TRBJ1-1	CASSPGGLNTEAFF
TRBV29-1	TRBJ1-4	CSVRTGANEKLFF
TRBV2	TRBJ1-2	CASSENGYTF
TRBV25-1	TRBJ2-1	CASSSGWEQFF
TRBV4-2	TRBJ2-7	CASSQGSDSYEQYF